This T cell receptor beta chain was observed in a study of CD8 T cells in ankylosing spondylitis. General study points: It was reported that disease-linked clones were significantly enriched in matched ankylosing spondylitis synovial fluid. A CD8+ phenotype characterized the disease-linked clones, which were relatively rare in peripheral blood. There was a TCR beta motif, made of several highly homologous variants, that appeared characteristic of ankylosing spondylitis blood.

TCRdb reanalysed the 5' RACE reads using MiXCR and keeps one entry per CDR3 protein. This table holds some 220,000 distinct CDR3 sequences, over 7% found once. This clonotype was detected ten times or more. Its antigen is still unknown. The CDR3 runs to 20 residues. Looked up from germline, CDR1 is KGHDR and CDR2 is SFDVKD. Trimming removed 3 bases from V and 5 bases from J, with 31 bases in between. The sample comprised blood, either unsorted or a sorted T cell fraction (not recorded which). The clonotype was recovered from a female donor with ankylosing spondylitis or in good health (not recorded which). This chain connects TRBV24-1 to TRBJ2-7; D might be TRBD1 (6 bases). The CDR3 region is CATSDLFTTPRTEVSHEQYF. In DNA, the CDR3 is TGTGCCACCAGTGATCTATTTACCACGCCGCGGACAGAGGTATCCCACGAGCAGTACTTC.